This TCR beta chain stems from a study of cytomegalovirus exposure and HLA in healthy donors. This clone was recorded a few times. Other DNA sequences in this specimen translate into the identical CDR3. It was with 60 Vbeta and 13 Jbeta primers that the PCR ran. Sequencing was performed with immunoSEQ multiplex PCR; in TCRdb, only in-frame clones are kept and a portion is missing. The sample has roughly 200,000 clones; around a tenth are singletons. The V and J ends lost 3 bases and 1 base, in that order; junction bases with no gene match: 4. The CDR3 is made up of 16 amino acids. Germline V CDR1 and CDR2: SGHRS, YFSETQ.

This sequence joins TRBV5-1 and TRBJ1-1; 12 bases map to TRBD1. The sequenced material came from PBMCs. The sequence came from a woman aged 30 to 39 in good health and CMV-seropositive. For the CDR3, the DNA is TGCGCCAGCAGCTACGGGACAGGGGGCGCGAACACTGAAGCTTTCTTT. Translating gives CASSYGTGGANTEAFF. Combining the CDR3 with reference TRBV5-1 and TRBJ1-1 gives the whole variable domain KAGVTQTPRYLIKTRGQQVTLSCSPISGHRSVSWYQQTPGQGLQFLFEYFSETQRNKGNFPGRFSGRQFSNSRSEMNVSTLELGDSALYLCASSYGTGGANTEAFFGQGTRLTVV.